In its sample, the clone carrying this TCR beta chain was seen a few times. Antigen specificity is unknown. Germline V CDR1 and CDR2: MNHEY, SMNVEV (reference sequence). The CDR3 length is 13 residues. V lost 4 bases and J lost 2, with 8 bases in between. Time point denoted: pre-treatment sample, taken before nivolumab and TIL therapy. Pleural nodules or supraclavicular lymph nodes made up most of the excised metastases sampled. This record belongs to a study of TIL therapy for anti-PD-1-resistant metastatic lung cancer. Study-wide background: Half of patients were current or former smokers.

General study points: The cohort had more treatment-naive, never-smoker and oncogene-addicted patients than typical.

The immunoSEQ assay was v3. Method: immunoSEQ multiplex PCR; TCRdb's copy keeps in-frame clones and lacks some. The repertoire holds roughly 13,000 clones, with approximately 66% as singletons. This sequence originates from a woman aged 25 to 80 with non-small cell lung cancer. This chain connects TRBV27 to TRBJ2-5; D call uncertain. Sequences were derived from tumor tissue, sampled at baseline. The CDR3 protein is CASSSEQQETQYF. CDR3 bases: TGTGCCAGCAGTTCGGAACAGCAAGAGACCCAGTACTTC.